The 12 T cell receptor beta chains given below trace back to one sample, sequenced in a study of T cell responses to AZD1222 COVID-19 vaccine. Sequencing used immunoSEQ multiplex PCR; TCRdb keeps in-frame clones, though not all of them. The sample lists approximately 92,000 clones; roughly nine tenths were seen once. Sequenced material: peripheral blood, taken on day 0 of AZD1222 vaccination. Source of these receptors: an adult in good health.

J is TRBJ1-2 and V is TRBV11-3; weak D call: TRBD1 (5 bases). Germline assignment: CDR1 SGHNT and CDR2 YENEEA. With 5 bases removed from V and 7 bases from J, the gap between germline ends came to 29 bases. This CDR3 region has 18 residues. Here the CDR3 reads CASSAYWDPTERFCGYTF. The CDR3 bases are TGTGCCAGCAGCGCATACTGGGATCCGACAGAACGATTCTGTGGCTACACCTTC.

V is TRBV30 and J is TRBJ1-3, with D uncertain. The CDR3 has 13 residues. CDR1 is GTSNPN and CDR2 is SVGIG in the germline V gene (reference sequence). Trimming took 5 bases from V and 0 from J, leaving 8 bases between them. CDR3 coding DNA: TGTGCCTGGCGAGCTTTCTCTGGAAACACCATATATTTT. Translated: CAWRAFSGNTIYF.

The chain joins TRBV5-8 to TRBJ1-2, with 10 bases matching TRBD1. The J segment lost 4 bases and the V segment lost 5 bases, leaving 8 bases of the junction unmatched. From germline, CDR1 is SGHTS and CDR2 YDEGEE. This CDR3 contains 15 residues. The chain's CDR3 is CASSPDRGPVYGYTF. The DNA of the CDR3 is TGTGCCAGCAGTCCCGACAGGGGGCCGGTCTATGGCTACACCTTC.

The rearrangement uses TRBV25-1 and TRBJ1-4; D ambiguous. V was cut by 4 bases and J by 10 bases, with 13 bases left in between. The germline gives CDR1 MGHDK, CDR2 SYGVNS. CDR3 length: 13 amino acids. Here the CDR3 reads CASSAVGYGKLFF. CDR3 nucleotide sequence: TGTGCCAGCAGTGCCGTAGGATATGGAAAACTGTTTTTT.

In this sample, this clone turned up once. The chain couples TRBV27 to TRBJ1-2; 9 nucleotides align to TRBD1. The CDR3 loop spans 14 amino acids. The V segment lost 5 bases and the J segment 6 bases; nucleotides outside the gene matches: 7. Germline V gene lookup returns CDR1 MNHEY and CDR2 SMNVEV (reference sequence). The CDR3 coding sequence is TGTGCCAGCAGTCCGTGGGACAGGGTGGATGGCTACACCTTC. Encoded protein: CASSPWDRVDGYTF.

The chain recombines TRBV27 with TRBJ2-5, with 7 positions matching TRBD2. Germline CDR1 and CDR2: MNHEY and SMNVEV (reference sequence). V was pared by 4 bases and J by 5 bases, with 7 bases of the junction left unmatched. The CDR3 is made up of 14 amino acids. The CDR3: CASSWRGFSETQYF. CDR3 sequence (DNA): TGTGCCAGCAGTTGGCGGGGGTTCTCGGAGACCCAGTACTTC.

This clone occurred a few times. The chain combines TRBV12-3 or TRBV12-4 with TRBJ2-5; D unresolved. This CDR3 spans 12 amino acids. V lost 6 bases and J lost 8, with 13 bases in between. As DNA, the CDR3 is TGTGCCAGCAGCCCCATCCCTTATACCCAGTACTTC. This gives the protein CASSPIPYTQYF.

The CDR3: CASSQGTRSGNTIYF. CDR3 sequence (DNA): TGTGCCAGCAGCCAAGGCACACGCTCTGGAAACACCATATATTTT. The V call is TRBV3-1 (or the pseudogene TRBV3-2), the J call TRBJ1-3; D remains ambiguous. The V gene's germline CDR1 is LGHDT and CDR2 YNNKEL (reference sequence). V lost 1 base to trimming and J lost 0 bases, with 7 bases between them. The CDR3 runs 15 residues.

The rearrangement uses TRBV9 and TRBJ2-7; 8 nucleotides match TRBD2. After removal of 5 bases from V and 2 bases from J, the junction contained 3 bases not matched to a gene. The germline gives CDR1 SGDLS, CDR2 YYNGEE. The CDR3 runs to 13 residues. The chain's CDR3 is CASSGSGTYEQYF. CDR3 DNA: TGTGCCAGCAGTGGTAGCGGGACCTACGAGCAGTACTTC.

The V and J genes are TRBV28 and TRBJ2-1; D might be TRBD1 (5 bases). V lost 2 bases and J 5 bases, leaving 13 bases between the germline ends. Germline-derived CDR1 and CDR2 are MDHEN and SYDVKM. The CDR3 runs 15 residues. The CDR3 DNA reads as TGTGCCAGCAGTTTAGGCGGCAGGGCAAACAATGAGCAGTTCTTC. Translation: CASSLGGRANNEQFF.

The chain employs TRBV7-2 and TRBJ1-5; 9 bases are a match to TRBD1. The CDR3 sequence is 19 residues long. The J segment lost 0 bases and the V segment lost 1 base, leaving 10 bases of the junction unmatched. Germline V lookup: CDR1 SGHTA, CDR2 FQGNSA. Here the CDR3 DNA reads TGTGCCAGCAGCTTAGTAGTGACAGGGGGTTCCTATAGCAATCAGCCCCAGCATTTT. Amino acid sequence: CASSLVVTGGSYSNQPQHF.

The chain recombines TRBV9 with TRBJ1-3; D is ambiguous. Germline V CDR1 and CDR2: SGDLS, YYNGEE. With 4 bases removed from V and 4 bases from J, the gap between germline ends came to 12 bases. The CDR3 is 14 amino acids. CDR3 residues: CASSSDTSGNTIYF. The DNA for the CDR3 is TGTGCCAGCAGCTCCGACACGTCCGGAAACACCATATATTTT.